This T cell receptor (beta chain) was profiled in a study of T cell responses to AZD1222 COVID-19 vaccine. Overall study findings and caveats: Repertoire sampling happened only post peak T cell response. Unmutated variant regions are reportedly the target of nearly half of TCRs that are spike-specific. Females outnumbered males among donors, who were mostly white British; clonal diversity was possibly underestimated.

Note on this clone: What it recognizes is unknown.

Clones were sequenced by immunoSEQ multiplex PCR, and TCRdb holds only the in-frame ones, with some missing. The repertoire holds some 40,000 clones, with 60% to 85% as singletons. The CDR3 length is 14 residues. Germline V gene data show CDR1 as MNHNS and CDR2 as SASEGT. V was cut by 1 base and J by 5 bases, with 12 bases left in between. The source is an adult in good health. The chain combines TRBV6-1 with TRBJ2-7; D unresolved. Here the sequenced sample was peripheral blood, taken on day 0 of AZD1222 vaccination. Here the CDR3 DNA reads TGTGCCAGCAGTGAAGGGCCGGCCGGACACGAGCAGTACTTC. This encodes CASSEGPAGHEQYF.